The next 32 T cell receptor beta chains were all read from a single sample in a study of Ad26.COV2.S vaccination and SARS-CoV-2 variants. Sequencing was performed with immunoSEQ multiplex PCR; in TCRdb, only in-frame clones are kept and a portion is missing. This table holds fewer than 600,000 clones, 80% to 90% found once. As for treatment: around 19 received Ad26.COV2.S at low or high dose, single or two shots; roughly five received placebo; per-sample allocation not given. The samples were gathered on day 63 after the first injection of vaccine or placebo. The sample was peripheral blood, taken in a trial of Ad26.COV2.S vaccine versus placebo. All receptors derive from a person between 18 and 65 years old who received the Ad26.COV2.S COVID-19 vaccine or a placebo.

In nucleotides, the CDR3 is TGTGCCAGCAGCCCCCCCGGGGTGCAGGAGCAGTACTTC. This codes for CASSPPGVQEQYF. The V and J genes are TRBV6-2 or TRBV6-3 and TRBJ2-7, with D maybe TRBD2 (5 bases). Trimming removed 6 bases at V and 7 bases at J, with 16 bases between. The CDR3 runs to 13 residues. Per the germline V gene, CDR1 is MNHEY and CDR2 is SVGEGT.

The chain is built from TRBV19 and TRBJ1-4; 8 bases agree with TRBD1. The CDR3 has 14 amino acids. Germline CDR1 and CDR2: LNHDA and SQIVND (reference sequence). V gave up 10 bases and J gave up 7 bases; unmatched junction bases: 11. The CDR3, as DNA: TGTGCCACCCGACCCCAGGGGGCGGGTGAAAAACTGTTTTTT. The encoded protein is CATRPQGAGEKLFF.

The chain uses TRBV19 and TRBJ2-1; maybe TRBD1 (5 bases). The CDR3 loop spans 15 amino acids. Trimming stripped 7 bases from V and 1 base from J, with 14 bases between. Germline CDR1 LNHDA, CDR2 SQIVND (reference sequence). The CDR3 region is CASKQASGSYNEQFF. The CDR3 nucleotides read TGTGCCAGTAAACAAGCTTCAGGGTCCTACAATGAGCAGTTCTTC.

J is TRBJ2-7 and V is TRBV18; TRBD1 aligns across 10 bases. Per germline, CDR1 KGHSH and CDR2 LQKENI. CDR3 length: 14 amino acids. After removal of 6 bases from V and 4 bases from J, the junction contained 6 bases not matched to a gene. The CDR3, as DNA: TGTGCCAGCTCCCCGGACAGGGGGTATTACGAGCAGTACTTC. Its translation: CASSPDRGYYEQYF.

V and J are TRBV4-1 and TRBJ1-1, with D perhaps matching TRBD1 (5 bases). CDR3 length: 15 residues. V was cut by 1 base and J by 4 bases, with 13 bases left in between. In germline, CDR1 is MGHRA, CDR2 YSYEKL. The CDR3 is CASSQVRGEGTEAFF. For the CDR3, the DNA is TGCGCCAGCAGCCAAGTTCGAGGGGAGGGCACTGAAGCTTTCTTT.

V gene TRBV11-2 combines with J gene TRBJ2-2, with 10 bases identical to TRBD1. The germline V gene has CDR1 SGHAT and CDR2 FQNNGV. The CDR3 is 15 amino acids. V dropped 6 bases and J dropped 4; count of bases not matched to a gene: 5. The CDR3 spells CASSTGTGVTGELFF. CDR3 nucleotide sequence: TGTGCCAGCAGTACCGGGACAGGGGTCACCGGGGAGCTGTTTTTT. The variable domain in full, completed from reference TRBV11-2 and TRBJ2-2, reads EAGVAQSPRYKIIEKRQSVAFWCNPISGHATLYWYQQILGQGPKLLIQFQNNGVVDDSQLPKDRFSAERLKGVDSTLKIQPAKLEDSAVYLCASSTGTGVTGELFFGEGSRLTVL.

CDR3 residues: CASSTPGYSNQPQHF. CDR3 nucleotides: TGTGCCAGCAGCACCCCGGGGTATAGCAATCAGCCCCAGCATTTT. This chain uses TRBV2 with TRBJ1-5; D gene uncertain. Trimming removed 6 bases at V and 0 bases at J, with 12 bases between. The CDR3 runs to 15 residues. Germline CDR1 is SNHLY and CDR2 is FYNNEI.

The chain uses TRBV30 and TRBJ2-7; 9 bases are a match to TRBD1. This CDR3 has 14 residues. Per the germline V gene, CDR1 is GTSNPN and CDR2 is SVGIG (reference sequence). The V and J ends lost 3 bases and 2 bases, in that order; junction bases with no gene match: 5. CDR3 region: CAWSANRGPYEQYF. The CDR3 DNA reads as TGTGCCTGGAGCGCAAACAGGGGGCCCTACGAGCAGTACTTC.

The genes are TRBV25-1 and TRBJ1-3; possible D gene TRBD1, 5 bases. From germline, CDR1 is MGHDK and CDR2 SYGVNS. The CDR3 contains 15 residues. The V end was cut by 2 bases, the J end by 6 bases, with 14 bases between. The CDR3 bases are TGTGCCAGCAGTGAACCCTCGACAGCACTAAACACCATATATTTT. Amino acids: CASSEPSTALNTIYF.

The V call is TRBV7-8, the J call TRBJ1-4; the D gene is possibly TRBD1 (5 bases). V lost 1 base, J lost 8 bases, and 20 bases lay in between. Germline CDR1 reads SGHVS; CDR2 reads FQNEAQ. CDR3 size: 17 residues. CDR3 residues: CASSLEGGVPFWEKLFF. CDR3 coding DNA: TGTGCCAGCAGCTTAGAGGGAGGGGTACCCTTTTGGGAAAAACTGTTTTTT. Filled out from reference TRBV7-8 and TRBJ1-4, the complete variable domain reads GAGVSQSPRYKVAKRGQDVALRCDPISGHVSLFWYQQALGQGPEFLTYFQNEAQLDKSGLPSDRFFAERPEGSVSTLKIQRTQQEDSAVYLCASSLEGGVPFWEKLFFGSGTQLSVL.

The gene calls are TRBV12-3 or TRBV12-4 and TRBJ1-6, with D uncertain. CDR3 length equals 13 residues. V gave up 5 bases and J gave up 8 bases, with 10 bases separating them. CDR3 bases: TGTGCCAGCAGTCCCAGGTTGGATTCACCCCTCCACTTT. Its translation is CASSPRLDSPLHF.

Points on this clone: Other DNA variants within this sample encode the same CDR3. The V call is TRBV7-8, the J call TRBJ1-4, with TRBD1 matching over 7 bases. The V gene's germline CDR1 is SGHVS and CDR2 FQNEAQ. This CDR3 comprises 15 residues. V lost 5 bases, J lost 0 bases, and 3 bases stayed unmatched. CDR3 DNA sequence: TGTGCCAGCAGCAACGACAGGGCAACTAATGAAAAACTGTTTTTT. It is translated as CASSNDRATNEKLFF.

The chain is built from TRBV29-1 and TRBJ1-1; 8 bases align to TRBD1. Germline V CDR1 and CDR2: SQVTM, ANQGSEA. J gave up 5 bases and V 6 bases, and 5 bases lay outside the gene matches. There are 12 residues in the CDR3. The CDR3: CSVGHRGTEAFF. CDR3 coding DNA: TGCAGCGTGGGGCACAGGGGGACTGAAGCTTTCTTT.

This chain joins TRBV9 and TRBJ1-5; 7 bases line up with TRBD1. V was pared by 5 bases and J by 3 bases, with 8 bases of the junction left unmatched. The CDR3 consists of 15 residues. Germline V gives CDR1 SGDLS, CDR2 YYNGEE. CDR3 loop: CASSEGGQLNQPQHF. CDR3 DNA sequence: TGTGCCAGCAGTGAGGGGGGACAGCTCAATCAGCCCCAGCATTTT.

This chain joins TRBV9 and TRBJ2-3; 8 bases fit TRBD1. V was pared by 3 bases and J by 7 bases, with 13 bases of the junction left unmatched. Germline CDR1 is SGDLS and CDR2 is YYNGEE. The CDR3 is 16 amino acids. DNA of the CDR3: TGTGCCAGCAGCGCCCGACAGGGGCCCAATTCCAATACGCAGTATTTT. Translating gives CASSARQGPNSNTQYF.

V gene TRBV5-1 combines with J gene TRBJ2-1, with 9 positions matching TRBD1. CDR1 SGHRS and CDR2 YFSETQ come from the germline V gene. V gave up 5 bases and J gave up 3 bases; unmatched junction bases: 6. The CDR3 has 15 residues. In nucleotides, the CDR3 is TGCGCCAGCAGTTCGGGACAGGGATTCTACAATGAGCAGTTCTTC. Protein: CASSSGQGFYNEQFF. The complete variable domain, with remaining parts taken from reference TRBV5-1 and TRBJ2-1, reads KAGVTQTPRYLIKTRGQQVTLSCSPISGHRSVSWYQQTPGQGLQFLFEYFSETQRNKGNFPGRFSGRQFSNSRSEMNVSTLELGDSALYLCASSSGQGFYNEQFFGPGTRLTVL.

The chain couples TRBV5-1 to TRBJ2-7; D perhaps matches TRBD1 (6 bases). The CDR3 spans 13 residues. Trimming took 5 bases from V and 2 from J, leaving 11 bases between them. Per the germline V gene, CDR1 is SGHRS and CDR2 is YFSETQ. CDR3 sequence: CASSREGAYEQYF. The CDR3, as DNA: TGCGCCAGCAGTCGTGAGGGGGCCTACGAGCAGTACTTC. The entire variable domain, with the rest obtained from reference TRBV5-1 and TRBJ2-7, is as follows: KAGVTQTPRYLIKTRGQQVTLSCSPISGHRSVSWYQQTPGQGLQFLFEYFSETQRNKGNFPGRFSGRQFSNSRSEMNVSTLELGDSALYLCASSREGAYEQYFGPGTRLTVT.

This chain connects TRBV19 to TRBJ2-1; 9 nucleotides match TRBD2. The CDR3 has 16 residues. The germline CDR1 and CDR2 sequences are LNHDA and SQIVND (reference sequence). J gave up 6 bases and V 3 bases, and 9 bases lay outside the gene matches. CDR3 sequence (DNA): TGTGCCAGTAGTATTATTACGGGCGGGGGGGCCAATGAGCAGTTCTTC. Protein sequence: CASSIITGGGANEQFF.

V gene TRBV4-2 combines with J gene TRBJ2-3; 10 bases line up with TRBD2. V was clipped by 1 base and J by 5 bases; unmatched bases: 9. The CDR3 covers 17 residues. In germline, CDR1 is LGHNA, CDR2 YNFKEQ. CDR3 amino acids: CASSQGHPSGGGDTQYF. CDR3 DNA sequence: TGTGCCAGCAGCCAAGGCCATCCTAGCGGGGGAGGAGATACGCAGTATTTT.

V is TRBV5-5 and J is TRBJ1-6, with TRBD1 matching 10 bases. Trimming cost V 1 base and J 4 bases; bases outside gene matches: 11. Germline V lookup: CDR1 SGHKS, CDR2 YYEKEE (reference sequence). The CDR3 runs 19 residues. CDR3 nucleotide sequence: TGTGCCAGCAGCTTGAATGTGGGGGACAGGGGACCGTATAATTCACCCCTCCACTTT. It yields the protein CASSLNVGDRGPYNSPLHF.

The rearrangement uses TRBV9 and TRBJ2-1, with D unclear. Germline loops: CDR1 SGDLS, CDR2 YYNGEE. The V end lost 0 bases, the J end lost 7 bases, and 14 bases lay between the germline ends. CDR3 length equals 15 residues. This CDR3 reads CASSVAAYNGNEQFF. The CDR3 nucleotides are TGTGCCAGCAGCGTAGCGGCTTACAATGGGAATGAGCAGTTCTTC.

The chain couples TRBV28 to TRBJ1-5; no reliable D call. From germline, CDR1 is MDHEN and CDR2 SYDVKM. CDR3 length: 13 residues. Trimming shortened V by 6 bases and J by 3 bases, and 9 bases separated the two germline ends. The CDR3 sequence is CASRPIFNQPQHF. Here the CDR3 DNA reads TGTGCCAGCAGGCCTATCTTCAATCAGCCCCAGCATTTT.

The chain uses TRBV2 and TRBJ2-5; 14 bases fit TRBD2. Trimming at V came to 5 bases and at J to 5 bases, leaving 7 bases not matched to a gene. The CDR3 contains 16 residues. CDR1 SNHLY and CDR2 FYNNEI come from the germline V gene. The CDR3 nucleotides are TGTGCCAGCAGTAAAGGACTAGCGGGAGGTTTGGAGACCCAGTACTTC. This gives the protein CASSKGLAGGLETQYF.

This chain links TRBV7-8 with TRBJ2-7, with TRBD1 identical over 8 bases. Germline CDR1 and CDR2: SGHVS and FQNEAQ. The CDR3 is made up of 15 amino acids. V dropped 5 bases and J dropped 5; count of bases not matched to a gene: 11. CDR3 in amino acids: CASSHRRDRFHEQYF. CDR3 nucleotides: TGTGCCAGCAGCCATCGGCGGGACAGGTTCCACGAGCAGTACTTC. Combining the CDR3 with reference TRBV7-8 and TRBJ2-7 gives the whole variable domain GAGVSQSPRYKVAKRGQDVALRCDPISGHVSLFWYQQALGQGPEFLTYFQNEAQLDKSGLPSDRFFAERPEGSVSTLKIQRTQQEDSAVYLCASSHRRDRFHEQYFGPGTRLTVT.

V and J are TRBV5-1 and TRBJ2-2; D gene unclear. This CDR3 has 13 residues. CDR1 and CDR2 from the germline V gene are SGHRS and YFSETQ. The ends were cut back, 2 bases at V and 3 bases at J, with 5 bases in the middle. As DNA, the CDR3 is TGCGCCAGCAGCTTACCCGACACCGGGGAGCTGTTTTTT. It yields the protein CASSLPDTGELFF.

The CDR3 is CASSRWDNPRSQHF. DNA of the CDR3: TGTGCCAGCAGCCGATGGGACAACCCCAGGTCCCAGCATTTT. The chain is built from TRBV6-5 and TRBJ1-5; possibly TRBD1 for D (6 bases). Trimming removed 6 bases at V and 11 bases at J, with 20 bases between. The CDR3 contains 14 residues. The germline CDR1 and CDR2 sequences are MNHEY and SVGAGI.

The CDR3 is CASSPGTSGVHEQYF. The CDR3 region has the DNA TGTGCCAGCAGCCCCGGGACTAGCGGGGTCCACGAGCAGTACTTC. This rearrangement joins TRBV6-5 to TRBJ2-7; TRBD2 agrees at 13 bases. The CDR3 runs to 15 residues. CDR1 is MNHEY and CDR2 is SVGAGI in the germline V gene. The junction had 7 bases not matched to a gene; V was cut back by 6 bases and J by 5 bases.

The chain is built from TRBV24-1 and TRBJ1-1; 8 nucleotides line up with TRBD1. In germline, CDR1 is KGHDR, CDR2 SFDVKD. V trimming: 5 bases; J trimming: 1 base; junction bases outside the gene matches: 5. The CDR3 spans 15 residues. The CDR3 spells CATSGTGTGNTEAFF. The CDR3 bases are TGTGCCACCAGTGGAACCGGGACAGGGAACACTGAAGCTTTCTTT.

The genes are TRBV5-8 and TRBJ1-3, with a tentative D call TRBD1 (6 bases). Trimming pared 0 bases from V and 2 bases from J, leaving 6 bases between. This CDR3 contains 14 residues. In germline, CDR1 is SGHTS, CDR2 YDEGEE. The CDR3 DNA reads TGTGCCAGCAGCTTGGCAGGGGCTGGAAACACCATATATTTT. Protein: CASSLAGAGNTIYF.

The chain combines TRBV2 with TRBJ2-5; D possibly corresponds to TRBD2 (6 bases). The V end lost 4 bases, the J end lost 2 bases, and 26 bases lay between the germline ends. This CDR3 is built from 19 residues. CDR1 is SNHLY, CDR2 FYNNEI, per germline. CDR3 amino acids: CASSAQGSEPSEEQETQYF. In nucleotides, the CDR3 is TGTGCCAGCAGTGCCCAAGGGTCCGAGCCTAGCGAGGAACAAGAGACCCAGTACTTC.

The chain links TRBV18 to TRBJ2-3; D unresolved. The length of the CDR3 is 14 residues. In germline, CDR1 is KGHSH, CDR2 LQKENI. Trimming shortened V by 2 bases and J by 9 bases, and 15 bases separated the two germline ends. The DNA of the CDR3 is TGTGCCAGCTCACCAGAGTGGACGCTTGGCACGCAGTATTTT. Encoded protein: CASSPEWTLGTQYF.

This rearrangement joins TRBV4-2 to TRBJ2-3; D perhaps matches TRBD2 (6 bases). Germline loops: CDR1 LGHNA, CDR2 YNFKEQ. Trimming removed 4 bases at V and 1 base at J, with 12 bases between. This CDR3 region has 15 residues. CDR3 sequence (DNA): TGTGCCAGCAGCCGGGGGGTGGGTGGCACAGATACGCAGTATTTT. Translated: CASSRGVGGTDTQYF.